This passage covers 14 T cell receptor beta chains from one sample sequenced in a study of vaccination and CD4 T cells after COVID-19. An Oncomine TCR Beta short-read assay was used to sequence the DNA from cultured CD4+ T cells. TCRdb ran MiXCR on the PCR reads and lists one entry per CDR3 protein. The repertoire holds some 15,000 distinct CDR3 sequences, with about a third as singletons. Their target antigens are unknown. The sample's treatment: roughly 10-day PBMC culture with coronavirus spike peptide pools or control peptides (ViraFEST assay). The sample was CD4+ T cells from blood, cultured in vitro, taken before SARS-CoV-2 vaccination. These receptors originate from a human donor who received a COVID-19 vaccine.

This clonotype was seen only a few times. V and J are TRBV20-1 and TRBJ2-3; no clear D. The CDR3 contains 18 residues. Germline lookup yields CDR1 DFQATT and CDR2 SNEGSKA (reference sequence). V was clipped by 0 bases and J by 5 bases, with 24 bases between them. CDR3 DNA sequence: TGCAGTGCTAGAGAGGTTAAACCGGGCTGGTCGTGGAAAGATACGCAGTATTTT. Its translation is CSAREVKPGWSWKDTQYF.

This clonotype was seen just once. This rearrangement joins TRBV6-1 to TRBJ2-7, with D possibly being TRBD1 (5 bases). The CDR3 has 11 residues. Trimming removed 9 bases at V and 2 bases at J, with 8 bases between. Germline-derived CDR1 and CDR2 are MNHNS and SASEGT. For the CDR3, the DNA is TGTGCCAGTACGACAGCCTACGAGCAGTACTTC. Residues: CASTTAYEQYF.

This clonotype was picked up a small number of times. The rearrangement links TRBV19 to TRBJ1-5, with 8 bases aligning to TRBD1. The CDR3 extends over 17 amino acids. Germline V gene data show CDR1 as LNHDA and CDR2 as SQIVND (reference sequence). J gave up 6 bases and V 4 bases, and 14 bases lay outside the gene matches. CDR3 loop: CASSTVGQGGGGQPQHF. The DNA of the CDR3 is TGTGCCAGTAGTACGGTTGGACAGGGCGGTGGGGGTCAGCCCCAGCATTTT.

The rearrangement uses TRBV6-1 and TRBJ2-5, with 8 positions matching TRBD2. CDR1 and CDR2 (germline): MNHNS, SASEGT. The CDR3 is 19 residues long. The junction had 23 bases not matched to a gene; V was cut back by 6 bases and J by 5 bases. The CDR3 region is CASSPSRVAGGPTTETQYF. The CDR3 DNA reads as TGTGCCAGCAGCCCCTCGCGGGTGGCGGGGGGCCCAACCACGGAGACCCAGTACTTC.

The chain has TRBV6-1 and TRBJ1-3; no clear D. The CDR3 sequence is 16 residues long. V was shortened by 7 bases and J by 2 bases, with 18 bases between the two germline ends. Germline V gene sequence: CDR1 MNHNS, CDR2 SASEGT. CDR3 in amino acids: CASTPRQRGPGNTIYF. The CDR3 region has the DNA TGTGCCAGCACTCCGAGGCAGCGAGGACCTGGAAACACCATATATTTT.

The chain couples TRBV7-9 to TRBJ2-5; 11 nucleotides line up with TRBD1. The CDR3 runs 16 residues. Germline-derived CDR1 and CDR2 are SEHNR and FQNEAQ (reference sequence). The V and J ends lost 5 bases and 1 base, in that order; junction bases with no gene match: 6. The CDR3 DNA is TGTGCCAGCAGCGTACCCGGGACAGGGGGCCAAGAGACCCAGTACTTC. This sequence encodes CASSVPGTGGQETQYF.

The chain is built from TRBV6-4 and TRBJ2-3; 10 bases match TRBD2. The CDR3 runs to 15 residues. V dropped 2 bases and J dropped 1; count of bases not matched to a gene: 0. Germline V gives CDR1 MRHNA, CDR2 SNTAGT. CDR3 DNA sequence: TGTGCCAGCAGTGACCTAGCGGGGGGCACAGATACGCAGTATTTT. Amino acids: CASSDLAGGTDTQYF.

The chain is built from TRBV6-5 and TRBJ1-5, with D perhaps TRBD1 (5 bases). The germline V gene encodes CDR1 MNHEY and CDR2 SVGAGI. This CDR3 comprises 16 residues. Trimming left V 2 bases short and J 3 bases short, with 14 bases between. This CDR3 reads CASSYRGYKTNQPQHF. The DNA for the CDR3 is TGTGCCAGCAGTTACAGGGGATATAAAACCAATCAGCCCCAGCATTTT.

This clonotype has only a few counts. The chain recombines TRBV7-8 with TRBJ1-2; tentatively, D is TRBD1 (5 bases). The CDR3 loop spans 14 amino acids. V gave up 1 base and J gave up 5 bases, with 11 bases separating them. CDR1 SGHVS and CDR2 FQNEAQ come from the germline V gene. CDR3 residues: CASSLDWGVYGYTF. For the CDR3, the DNA is TGTGCCAGCAGCTTAGATTGGGGGGTTTATGGCTACACCTTC.

This clonotype was seen a handful of times. V is TRBV7-9 and J is TRBJ2-5; TRBD2 agrees at 15 bases. The germline CDR1 and CDR2 sequences are SEHNR and FQNEAQ (reference sequence). With V trimmed by 4 bases and J by 4 bases, 1 base remained unmatched. This CDR3 is built from 15 residues. The CDR3 sequence: CASSWTSGGAETQYF. The CDR3 DNA is TGTGCCAGCAGCTGGACTAGCGGGGGGGCAGAGACCCAGTACTTC.

This chain links TRBV30 with TRBJ2-7; D is uncertain. Germline lookup yields CDR1 GTSNPN and CDR2 SVGIG (reference sequence). V lost 2 bases to trimming and J lost 5 bases, with 10 bases between them. This CDR3 comprises 12 residues. Here the CDR3 DNA reads TGTGCCTGGAGTATAGGTCCCCACGAGCAGTACTTC. Translation: CAWSIGPHEQYF.

The J gene is TRBJ2-1, the V gene TRBV19; TRBD2 aligns across 14 bases. This CDR3 has 17 residues. CDR1 is LNHDA and CDR2 is SQIVND in the germline V gene (reference sequence). V shed 7 bases, J shed 3 bases, and the junction held 8 bases outside the gene matches. In nucleotides, the CDR3 is TGTGCCAGTACCGGGACTAGCGGGGGAGCCGGCTACAATGAGCAGTTCTTC. This translates into CASTGTSGGAGYNEQFF.

This clonotype has just a few counts. The V and J genes are TRBV11-3 and TRBJ1-4; tentative D call: TRBD1 (6 bases). From germline, CDR1 is SGHNT and CDR2 YENEEA. The CDR3 sequence is 14 residues long. The germline V and J ends were trimmed by 6 bases and 3 bases, with 11 bases remaining between them. CDR3 in amino acids: CASRGGAPNEKLFF. The CDR3 DNA follows: TGTGCCAGCAGAGGGGGGGCACCTAATGAAAAACTGTTTTTT.

This clonotype was picked up a small number of times. This rearrangement joins TRBV7-9 to TRBJ1-6; no reliable D call. V lost 4 bases and J 10 bases, leaving 14 bases between the germline ends. This CDR3 comprises 14 residues. CDR1 is SEHNR and CDR2 is FQNEAQ in the germline V gene (reference sequence). The CDR3 loop is CASSSSFRKSPLHF. The CDR3, as DNA: TGTGCCAGCAGCTCATCCTTCCGGAAGTCACCCCTCCACTTT.